This entry is about one T cell receptor (beta chain). The data belong to a study of blood T cell repertoires in COVID-19. Looking at the study overall: Researchers got acute and convalescent COVID-19 samples from the United States, Italy and Spain. Nucleic acid was either cDNA or gDNA, and it came from T cells, B-cell-depleted T cells, or PBMCs.

In the authors' workflow: Amplifying reference gene primers gave estimates of nucleated cell counts. The method was immunoSEQ multiplex PCR; TCRdb's version includes in-frame clones alone and lacks a portion of them. That table gives V, J and clone size, and the DNA gave D and trimming. Of 120,000 or so clones listed, about 89% are singletons. This CDR3 contains 17 residues. The germline gives CDR1 SGHTA, CDR2 FQGNSA. The ends lost 0 bases at V and 6 bases at J; junction bases unmatched: 12. The specimen sequenced was peripheral blood. The receptor was isolated from a woman aged 65 to 85 with acute or convalescent COVID-19. The chain links TRBV7-2 to TRBJ2-7, with 9 positions matching TRBD2. The CDR3 sequence: CASSLALGGGAIGEQYF. CDR3 DNA sequence: TGTGCCAGCAGCTTAGCGTTGGGCGGGGGGGCGATCGGCGAGCAGTACTTC. The whole variable domain, filled in from reference TRBV7-2 and TRBJ2-7, reads GAGVSQSPSNKVTEKGKDVELRCDPISGHTALYWYRQSLGQGLEFLIYFQGNSAPDKSGLPSDRFSAERTGGSVSTLTIQRTQQEDSAVYLCASSLALGGGAIGEQYFGPGTRLTVT.